The 21 T cell receptor beta chains listed next were all sequenced from one sample in a study of T cell repertoires in cytomegalovirus infection. TCRdb redid the calling of the reads with MiXCR, one entry per CDR3 protein. The profile shows some 240,000 distinct CDR3 sequences, about a sixth of them singletons. Sequences were obtained from CD8+ T cells from PBMCs. The receptors were gathered from a human donor in good health (CMV status not recorded). Some clones in this sample may be carry-over from other donors' samples.

J is TRBJ2-3 and V is TRBV20-1; D call uncertain. CDR3 length equals 13 residues. Between the trimmed V and J ends, which lost 2 bases and 4 bases, there was a span of 10 bases. Germline lookup yields CDR1 DFQATT and CDR2 SNEGSKA (reference sequence). This CDR3 is CSARLLVADTQYF. DNA for the CDR3: TGCAGTGCTAGACTCCTAGTGGCAGATACGCAGTATTTT.

The chain carries TRBV20-1 and TRBJ1-2, with a possible D match to TRBD1 (5 bases). Germline V gene data show CDR1 as DFQATT and CDR2 as SNEGSKA (reference sequence). The CDR3 consists of 15 residues. The ends were cut back, 3 bases at V and 4 bases at J, with 18 bases in the middle. In DNA, the CDR3 is TGCAGTGCTAGGGTTGGGACTGACAATGTCTATGGCTACACCTTC. It encodes CSARVGTDNVYGYTF.

This clonotype was seen many times. The chain combines TRBV7-6 with TRBJ2-5, with D uncertain. Per the germline V gene, CDR1 is SGHVS and CDR2 is FNYEAQ. V lost 1 base and J 2 bases, leaving 8 bases between the germline ends. The CDR3 contains 14 residues. The CDR3 sequence is CASSLEPGQETQYF. The CDR3 nucleotides are TGTGCCAGCAGCTTAGAGCCAGGACAAGAGACCCAGTACTTC.

This clonotype was detected ten times or more. The chain recombines TRBV14 with TRBJ1-2; D is unresolved. Trimming cost V 4 bases and J 4 bases, with 19 bases left between them. Germline CDR1 and CDR2: SGHDN and FVKESK. This CDR3 is built from 16 residues. CDR3 coding DNA: TGTGCCAGCAGCCCCTTCAACAAGGTCACTTCCTATGGCTACACCTTC. This sequence encodes CASSPFNKVTSYGYTF.

About this clonotype itself: One base away lies a much larger clone, so this may be a sequencing read error. The rearrangement uses TRBV6-2 or TRBV6-3 and TRBJ1-1, with D possibly TRBD1 on 6 matching bases. Germline lookup yields CDR1 MNHEY and CDR2 SVGEGT. CDR3 length equals 15 residues. CDR3 sequence (DNA): TGTGTCAGCAGTACCGGACAGTGGGAGCTAACTGAAGCTTTCTTT. Protein: CVSSTGQWELTEAFF.

V usage is TRBV15 and J usage is TRBJ1-5; tentatively, D is TRBD1 (5 bases). This CDR3 has 13 residues. Germline V gene data show CDR1 as LNHNV and CDR2 as YYDKDF (reference sequence). V was cut by 4 bases and J by 7 bases, with 11 bases left in between. The CDR3 region has the DNA TGTGCCACCAGCAACCAGGGTGAGCAGCCCCAGCATTTT. Protein: CATSNQGEQPQHF.

A few counts support this clonotype. J is TRBJ2-5 and V is TRBV12-3 or TRBV12-4, with D possibly called TRBD1 or TRBD2 (5 bases each). This CDR3 has 16 amino acids. V was cut by 4 bases and J by 2 bases, with 17 bases left in between. DNA for the CDR3: TGTGCCAGCAGTTCACGCCCAGTCTGGGGGCAAGAGACCCAGTACTTC. Its translation is CASSSRPVWGQETQYF.

V is TRBV10-2 and J is TRBJ1-3; D uncertain. The CDR3 contains 14 residues. Germline CDR1 and CDR2: WSHSY and SAAADI. The V gene lost 3 bases and the J gene lost 0 bases, with 6 bases spanning the gap. DNA for the CDR3: TGCGCCAGCAGTGAAGGGATCTCTGGAAACACCATATATTTT. Amino acid sequence: CASSEGISGNTIYF.

The chain joins TRBV6-5 to TRBJ2-7; either TRBD1 or TRBD2 may supply D (5 bases each). V dropped 3 bases and J dropped 5 bases, with 14 bases sitting between them. The CDR3 is 14 residues long. CDR1 is MNHEY, CDR2 SVGAGI, per germline. CDR3 sequence (DNA): TGTGCCAGCAGTTATAGGGACGTATTCCACGAGCAGTACTTC. Residues: CASSYRDVFHEQYF.

The chain links TRBV6-2 or TRBV6-3 to TRBJ2-1, with TRBD1 identical over 10 bases. CDR3 length: 17 residues. Germline V gene sequence: CDR1 MNHEY, CDR2 SVGEGT. Losses at the gene ends were 0 bases for V and 4 bases for J; bases not matched to a gene: 6. The CDR3 nucleotides read TGTGCCAGCAGTTACTCTCAGGACAGGGGGGTTTACAATGAGCAGTTCTTC. It specifies CASSYSQDRGVYNEQFF.

The genes are TRBV28 and TRBJ2-3, with no clear D. The ends were cut back, 8 bases at V and 3 bases at J, with 18 bases in the middle. CDR3 length: 15 amino acids. Germline CDR1 is MDHEN and CDR2 is SYDVKM. Written as DNA, the CDR3 is TGTGCCAGCGCCTCTACCGTGGTGTTGACAGATACGCAGTATTTT. As protein: CASASTVVLTDTQYF.

This clonotype has only a few counts. The CDR3 nucleotides read TGTGCCAGCAGCTTGGGGTCCCGGCCAGGCACAGATACGCAGTATTTT. As protein: CASSLGSRPGTDTQYF. The gene calls are TRBV5-6 and TRBJ2-3; D gene unclear. V was cut by 0 bases and J by 1 base, with 12 bases left in between. Germline CDR1 SGHDT, CDR2 YYEEEE. This CDR3 has 16 residues.

The V and J genes are TRBV28 and TRBJ2-5, with 11 bases fitting TRBD2. The ends lost 5 bases at V and 0 bases at J; junction bases unmatched: 8. The CDR3 runs 17 residues. CDR1 is MDHEN and CDR2 is SYDVKM in the germline V gene. CDR3 amino acids: CASSEILAGGDQETQYF. The DNA for the CDR3 is TGTGCCAGCAGTGAGATTTTAGCGGGGGGGGACCAAGAGACCCAGTACTTC.

The genes are TRBV4-1 and TRBJ2-2; 7 nucleotides line up with TRBD1. The CDR3 runs to 15 residues. CDR1 and CDR2 from the germline V gene are MGHRA and YSYEKL. V lost 4 bases, J lost 1 base, and 3 bases stayed unmatched. CDR3 residues: CASSRRTGNTGELFF. In nucleotides, the CDR3 is TGCGCCAGCAGCCGCCGGACAGGGAACACCGGGGAGCTGTTTTTT.

In its sample, this clonotype was seen many times. The chain employs TRBV10-3 and TRBJ2-7, with 8 bases lining up with TRBD1. V lost 4 bases, J lost 3 bases, and 17 bases stayed unmatched. Germline V CDR1 and CDR2: ENHRY, SYGVKD. CDR3 size: 18 residues. Here the CDR3 reads CAISGALRLGQEDYEQYF. The CDR3 coding sequence is TGTGCCATCAGTGGGGCCCTACGTTTGGGACAGGAGGACTACGAGCAGTACTTC.

The sample holds a few counts of this clonotype. This CDR3 is CASSDLPGFNTGELFF. The CDR3 DNA reads TGTGCCAGCAGCGACCTACCGGGGTTTAACACCGGGGAGCTGTTTTTT. The rearrangement uses TRBV7-9 and TRBJ2-2; a possible D gene is TRBD2 (5 bases). The CDR3 consists of 16 residues. Germline CDR1 and CDR2: SEHNR and FQNEAQ (reference sequence). V lost 5 bases and J lost 2, with 15 bases in between.

The rearrangement uses TRBV5-5 and TRBJ2-5; weak D call: TRBD1 (5 bases). CDR3 length: 14 residues. Germline assignment: CDR1 SGHKS and CDR2 YYEKEE (reference sequence). Trimming took off 4 bases at V and 9 bases at J, with 19 bases between the two ends. In DNA, the CDR3 is TGTGCCAGCAGCCCTGAGGCAGGGATATCGCCCCAGTACTTC. This codes for CASSPEAGISPQYF. Variable domain in full (rest from reference TRBV5-5 and TRBJ2-5): DAGVTQSPTHLIKTRGQQVTLRCSPISGHKSVSWYQQVLGQGPQFIFQYYEKEERGRGNFPDRFSARQFPNYSSELNVNALLLGDSALYLCASSPEAGISPQYFGPGTRLLVL.

At least ten counts were recorded for this clonotype. The chain combines TRBV6-1 with TRBJ1-1, with D unresolved. Trimming pared 5 bases from V and 0 bases from J, leaving 7 bases between. CDR1 is MNHNS and CDR2 is SASEGT in the germline V gene. The CDR3 extends over 13 amino acids. CDR3 protein: CASSFLLNTEAFF. CDR3 in DNA: TGTGCCAGCAGTTTTCTCTTGAACACTGAAGCTTTCTTT.

The chain carries TRBV18 and TRBJ1-2; D is undetermined. Trimming cost V 0 bases and J 7 bases, with 15 bases left between them. Germline loops: CDR1 KGHSH, CDR2 LQKENI. This CDR3 is built from 15 residues. CDR3 coding DNA: TGTGCCAGCTCACCACCGAGGGAAGCTGCCCGTGGCTACACCTTC. Protein: CASSPPREAARGYTF.

Many counts were recorded for this clonotype. The CDR3 reads CASSLFGGAEQFF. The CDR3 nucleotides read TGTGCCAGCAGCTTATTCGGGGGGGCCGAGCAGTTCTTC. The J gene is TRBJ2-1, the V gene TRBV7-3; 8 nucleotides align to TRBD2. Germline CDR1 and CDR2: SGHTA and FQGTGA. This CDR3 has 13 amino acids. V was pared by 2 bases and J by 10 bases, with 4 bases of the junction left unmatched.

This chain uses TRBV14 with TRBJ2-7; TRBD1 aligns across 7 bases. There are 13 residues in the CDR3. Trimming cost V 1 base and J 4 bases; bases outside gene matches: 1. CDR1 is SGHDN, CDR2 FVKESK, per germline. The CDR3 loop reads CASSQGTGYEQYF. The CDR3 nucleotides read TGTGCCAGCAGCCAAGGGACAGGTTACGAGCAGTACTTC.